This T cell receptor beta chain is drawn from a study of siplizumab effects on memory and regulatory T cells. Notes on the study in general: Naive T cell populations appeared to exhibit greater diversity than memory cells and appeared to be major alloresponse contributors. Confirmation was lacking for the suppressive function of proliferating Tregs derived from siplizumab cultures.

About this clone itself: The antigen is not known.

The CDR3 covers 15 residues. Germline CDR1 reads KGHSH; CDR2 reads LQKENI. The assay was immunoSEQ multiplex PCR, and TCRdb's table has in-frame clones only and misses some. The sample contains about 52,000 clones, about 97% of which appear only once. The source material was naive CD4+ T cells sorted from blood. The gene calls are TRBV18 and TRBJ2-5; D unclear. The J call may not be correct, given that the DNA end is closer to TRBJ2-7. This sequence originates from a human donor in good health. CDR3 protein: CASSPVLGAPYEQYF. For the CDR3, the DNA is TGTGCCAGCTCACCGGTGCTAGGTGCCCCCTACGAGCAGTACTTC.